The 5 T cell receptor beta chains presented below share a single source sample, sequenced in a study of identical twins. TCRdb passed the 5' RACE reads through MiXCR, listing each CDR3 protein once. The table has 350,000 to 600,000 distinct CDR3 sequences, 14% seen once. This sample also appeared in a second study, on yellow fever vaccine responses in identical twins.

Material: CD4+ T cells sorted from blood. The source of these receptors is a woman in her late teens or twenties in good health.

The CDR3 DNA reads as TGTGCCAGCAGTGATACAGGTCTACCCCAGCATTTT. Translation gives CASSDTGLPQHF. This chain connects TRBV6-1 to TRBJ1-5; D might be TRBD1 (5 bases). The germline V gene encodes CDR1 MNHNS and CDR2 SASEGT. Trimming removed 3 bases from V and 10 bases from J, with 10 bases in between. The CDR3 has 12 residues.

The chain joins TRBV12-3 or TRBV12-4 to TRBJ2-1; D gene unclear. CDR3 length equals 14 residues. Trimming removed 4 bases at V and 5 bases at J, with 12 bases between. In nucleotides, the CDR3 is TGTGCCAGCAGTTCCATGTGGAGTGACAATGAGCAGTTCTTC. Its translation: CASSSMWSDNEQFF.

The chain joins TRBV20-1 to TRBJ2-7; TRBD2 matches 9 bases. Germline loops: CDR1 DFQATT, CDR2 SNEGSKA (reference sequence). J was trimmed by 3 bases and V by 1 base; bases with no gene match: 10. The CDR3 is made up of 16 amino acids. The CDR3 coding sequence is TGCAGTGCTAGAGTGGAAAGCGGGAGGCCTCGCTACGAGCAGTACTTC. Translating it yields CSARVESGRPRYEQYF.

This clonotype was detected only a few times. V gene TRBV24-1 combines with J gene TRBJ2-1; the match to TRBD2 covers 13 bases. Per the germline V gene, CDR1 is KGHDR and CDR2 is SFDVKD. This CDR3 spans 16 amino acids. With V trimmed by 1 base and J by 11 bases, 7 bases remained unmatched. DNA for the CDR3: TGTGCCACCAGTGATTTTACTAGCGGGGGGGCGGATAAGCAGTTCTTC. Amino acids: CATSDFTSGGADKQFF.

This clonotype appeared many times. This sequence joins TRBV5-1 and TRBJ2-3; D is perhaps TRBD2 (5 bases). CDR3 size: 15 residues. Trimming shortened V by 0 bases and J by 5 bases, and 13 bases separated the two germline ends. The germline V gene has CDR1 SGHRS and CDR2 YFSETQ. CDR3: CASSLDGLAGDTQYF. CDR3 nucleotide sequence: TGCGCCAGCAGCTTGGATGGGCTAGCTGGAGATACGCAGTATTTT. Supplemented by reference TRBV5-1 and TRBJ2-3, the full variable domain reads KAGVTQTPRYLIKTRGQQVTLSCSPISGHRSVSWYQQTPGQGLQFLFEYFSETQRNKGNFPGRFSGRQFSNSRSEMNVSTLELGDSALYLCASSLDGLAGDTQYFGPGTRLTVL.